The clone carrying this TCR beta chain occurred many times. The data were taken from a study of molecular identifiers for immune sequencing clone quantification. The CDR3 totals 13 residues. Trimming shortened V by 5 bases and J by 4 bases, and 6 bases separated the two germline ends. Germline assignment: CDR1 MNHEY and CDR2 SMNVEV (reference sequence). One entry per CDR3 protein results from TCRdb running MiXCR on the PCR reads. The repertoire holds some 590,000 distinct CDR3 sequences, with about 25% as singletons. The sequenced material came from naive CD8+ T cells from blood, with Jurkat cell RNA spiked in. Sample subset: FACS-sorted CD8+CD4-CCR7+CD45RA+ naive T cells. This sequence originates from a human donor in good health. Some libraries in this study had Jurkat cell RNA spiked in. The V gene is TRBV27, the J gene TRBJ2-6, with D uncertain. CDR3 DNA sequence: TGTGCCAGCAGTGTGTACGGGGCCAACGTCCTGACTTTC. Translating it yields CASSVYGANVLTF. Variable domain in full (rest from reference TRBV27 and TRBJ2-6): EAQVTQNPRYLITVTGKKLTVTCSQNMNHEYMSWYRQDPGLGLRQIYYSMNVEVTDKGDVPEGYKVSRKEKRNFPLILESPSPNQTSLYFCASSVYGANVLTFGAGSRLTVL.